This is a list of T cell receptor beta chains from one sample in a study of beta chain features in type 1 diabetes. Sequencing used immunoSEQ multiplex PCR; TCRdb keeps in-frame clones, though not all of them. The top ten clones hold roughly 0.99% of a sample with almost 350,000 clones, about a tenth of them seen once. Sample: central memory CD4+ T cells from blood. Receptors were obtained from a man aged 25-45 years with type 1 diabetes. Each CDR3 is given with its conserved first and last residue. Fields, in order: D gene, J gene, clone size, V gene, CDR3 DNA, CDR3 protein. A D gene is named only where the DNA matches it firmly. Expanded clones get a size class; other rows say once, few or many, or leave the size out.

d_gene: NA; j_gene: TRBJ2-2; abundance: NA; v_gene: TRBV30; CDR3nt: TGTGCCTGGAGCAGCGGTTTTTTGACTAGTTACACCGGGGAGCTGTTTTTT; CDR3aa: CAWSSGFLTSYTGELFF
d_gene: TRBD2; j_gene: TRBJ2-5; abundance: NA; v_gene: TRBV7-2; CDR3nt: TGTGCCAGCAGCTCTAAGCGGGACGGTCCTGGAGAGACCCAGTACTTC; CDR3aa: CASSSKRDGPGETQYF
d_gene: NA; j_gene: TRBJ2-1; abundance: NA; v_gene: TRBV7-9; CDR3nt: TGTGCCAGCAGCCAAGGCGCAGGTCCCTACAATGAGCAGTTCTTC; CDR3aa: CASSQGAGPYNEQFF
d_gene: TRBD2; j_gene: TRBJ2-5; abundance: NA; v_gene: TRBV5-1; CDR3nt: TGCGCCAGCAGCTTGAGCGGGGGACAACAAGAGACCCAGTACTTC; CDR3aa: CASSLSGGQQETQYF
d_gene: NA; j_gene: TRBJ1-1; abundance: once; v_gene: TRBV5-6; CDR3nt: TGTGCCAGCAGCTTAGGTCCGAACACTGAAGCTTTCTTT; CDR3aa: CASSLGPNTEAFF
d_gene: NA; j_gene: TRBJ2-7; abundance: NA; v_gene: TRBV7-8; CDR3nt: TGTGCCAGCAGCTTAGAAGGCAGGGGATCCTACGAGCAGTACTTC; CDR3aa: CASSLEGRGSYEQYF
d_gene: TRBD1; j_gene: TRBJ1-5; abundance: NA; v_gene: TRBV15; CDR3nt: TGTGCCACCAGCAGAGATCCCGGACAGGGGAATCAGCCCCAGCATTTT; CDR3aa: CATSRDPGQGNQPQHF
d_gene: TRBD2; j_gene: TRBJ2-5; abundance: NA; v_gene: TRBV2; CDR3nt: TGTGCCAGCAGGGAGACTAGCGGGGGGGCCAGCGAGACCCAGTACTTC; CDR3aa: CASRETSGGASETQYF
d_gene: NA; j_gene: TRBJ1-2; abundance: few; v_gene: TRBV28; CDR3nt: TGTGCCAGCGGCACACTTAACTATGGCTACACCTTC; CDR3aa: CASGTLNYGYTF
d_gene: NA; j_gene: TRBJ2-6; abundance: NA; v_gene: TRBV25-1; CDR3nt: TGTGCCAGCAGTGAATCGGAGAATCCTGGGGCCAACGTCCTGACTTTC; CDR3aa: CASSESENPGANVLTF
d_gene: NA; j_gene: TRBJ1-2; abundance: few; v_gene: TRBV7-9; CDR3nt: TGTGCCAGCAGCCCCGGACGTAGCGACGGCTACACCTTC; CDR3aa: CASSPGRSDGYTF
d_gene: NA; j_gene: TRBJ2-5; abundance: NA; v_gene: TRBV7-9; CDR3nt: TGTGCCAGCAGCCCGGCGGGGCTAGGGGAGACCCAGTACTTC; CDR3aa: CASSPAGLGETQYF
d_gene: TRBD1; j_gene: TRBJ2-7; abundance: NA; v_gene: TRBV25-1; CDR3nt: TGTGCCAGCAGTGAATCCGGGGACAGCGGCAGGGAGCAGTACTTC; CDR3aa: CASSESGDSGREQYF
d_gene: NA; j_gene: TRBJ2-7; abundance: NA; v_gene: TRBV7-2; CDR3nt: TGTGCCAGCAGCTTAGGGCAGGCGCCCTCCTACGAGCAGTACTTC; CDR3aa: CASSLGQAPSYEQYF
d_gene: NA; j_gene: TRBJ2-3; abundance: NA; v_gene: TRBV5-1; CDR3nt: TGCGCCAGCAGCTTCGGGGTTGGCACAGATACGCAGTATTTT; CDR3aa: CASSFGVGTDTQYF
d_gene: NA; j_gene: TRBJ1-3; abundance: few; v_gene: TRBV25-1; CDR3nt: TGTGCCAGCAGGGATAACCTCTCTGGAAACACCATATATTTT; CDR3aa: CASRDNLSGNTIYF
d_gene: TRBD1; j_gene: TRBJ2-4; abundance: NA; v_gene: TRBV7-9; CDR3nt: TGTGCCAGCAGCGAAGGACAGGGGGGGATCCCTGACATTCAGTACTTC; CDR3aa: CASSEGQGGIPDIQYF
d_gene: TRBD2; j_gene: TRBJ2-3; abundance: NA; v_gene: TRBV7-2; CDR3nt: TGTGCCAGCAGCCTTAGCGGGGGGGCCTTCTACGGTAGTACGCAGTATTTT; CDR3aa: CASSLSGGAFYGSTQYF
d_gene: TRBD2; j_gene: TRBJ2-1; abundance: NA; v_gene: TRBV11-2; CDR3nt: TGTGCCAGCAGCTTAGGGGACTACTACAATGAGCAGTTCTTC; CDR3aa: CASSLGDYYNEQFF
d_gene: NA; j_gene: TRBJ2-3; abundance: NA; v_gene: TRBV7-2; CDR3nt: TGTGCCAGCAGCTTAAGACCCGGAGATACGCAGTATTTT; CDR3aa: CASSLRPGDTQYF
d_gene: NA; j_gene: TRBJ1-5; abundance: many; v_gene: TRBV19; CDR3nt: TGTGCCAGTAGTATGGACAATAGCAATCAGCCCCAGCATTTT; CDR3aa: CASSMDNSNQPQHF
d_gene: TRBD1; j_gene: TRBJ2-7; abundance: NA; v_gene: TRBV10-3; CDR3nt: TGTGCCATCAAGGGACAGGGAACCTACGAGCAGTACTTC; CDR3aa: CAIKGQGTYEQYF
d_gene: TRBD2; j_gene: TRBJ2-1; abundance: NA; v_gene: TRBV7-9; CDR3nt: TGTGCCAGCAGCCCTCCGACTAGCGGGGGCAATGAGCAGTTCTTC; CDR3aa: CASSPPTSGGNEQFF
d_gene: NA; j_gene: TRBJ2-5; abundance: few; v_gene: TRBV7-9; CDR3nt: TGTGCCAGCAGCTTAAATGACGGGGAGACCCAGTACTTC; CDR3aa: CASSLNDGETQYF
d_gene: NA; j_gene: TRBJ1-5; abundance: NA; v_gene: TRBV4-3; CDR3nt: TGCGCCAGCAGCCAGGGGACAAATAGCAATCAGCCCCAGCATTTT; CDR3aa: CASSQGTNSNQPQHF
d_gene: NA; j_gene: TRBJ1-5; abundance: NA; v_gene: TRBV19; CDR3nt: TGTGCCAGTAGTTACGGGGGGCCTAGCAATCAGCCCCAGCATTTT; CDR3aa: CASSYGGPSNQPQHF
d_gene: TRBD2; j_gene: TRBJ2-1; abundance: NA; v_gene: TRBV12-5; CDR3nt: TGTGCTAGTGGTTTGACAACTAGCGGGAGACACAATGAGCAGTTCTTC; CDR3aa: CASGLTTSGRHNEQFF
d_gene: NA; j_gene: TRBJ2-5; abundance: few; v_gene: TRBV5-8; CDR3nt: TGTGCCAGCAGCTGGAGATCAGGGTCGGAGACCCAGTACTTC; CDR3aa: CASSWRSGSETQYF
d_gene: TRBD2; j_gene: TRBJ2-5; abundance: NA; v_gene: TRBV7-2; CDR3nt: TGTGCCAGCAGCTTAGGCTCTAGCGGGGGCGGGGAGACCCAGTACTTC; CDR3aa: CASSLGSSGGGETQYF
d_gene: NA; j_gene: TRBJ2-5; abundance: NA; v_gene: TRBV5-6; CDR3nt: TGTGCCAGCAGCTTGAGGCAGGGAGGTGAGACCCAGTACTTC; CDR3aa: CASSLRQGGETQYF
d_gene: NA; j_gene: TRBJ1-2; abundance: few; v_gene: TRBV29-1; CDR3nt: TGCAGCGTTGAAACCACAGGGAGCTATGGCTACACCTTC; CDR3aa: CSVETTGSYGYTF
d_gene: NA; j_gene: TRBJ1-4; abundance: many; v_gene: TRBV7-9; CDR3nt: TGTGCCAGCAGAGTAACCGAAAAACTGTTTTTT; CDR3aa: CASRVTEKLFF
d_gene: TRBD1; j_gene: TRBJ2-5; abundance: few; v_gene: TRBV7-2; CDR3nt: TGTGCCAGCAGCCCATGGGACAGGGAAGAGACCCAGTACTTC; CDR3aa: CASSPWDREETQYF
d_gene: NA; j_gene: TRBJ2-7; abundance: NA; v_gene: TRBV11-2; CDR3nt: TGTGCCAGCAGCCCCCTGGGCGAAAGCTCCTACGAGCAGTACTTC; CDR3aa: CASSPLGESSYEQYF
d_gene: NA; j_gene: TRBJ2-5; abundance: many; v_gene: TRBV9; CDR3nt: TGTGCCAGCAGCGTCGGCGGGGCGGAGACCCAGTACTTC; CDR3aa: CASSVGGAETQYF
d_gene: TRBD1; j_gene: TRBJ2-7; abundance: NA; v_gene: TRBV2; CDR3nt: TGTGCCAGCAGCGAACAGCAGGGGGCCGGCGAGCAGTACTTC; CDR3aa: CASSEQQGAGEQYF
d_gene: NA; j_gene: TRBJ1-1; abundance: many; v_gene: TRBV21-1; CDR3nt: TGTGCCAGCAGCAAAGCGGGAGGCAGGGTGATCCGCGTAGCTTTCTTT; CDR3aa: CASSKAGGRVIRVAFF
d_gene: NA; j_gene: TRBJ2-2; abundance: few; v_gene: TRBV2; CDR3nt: TGTGCCAGCAAATCGTCACTGAACACCGGGGAGCTGTTTTTT; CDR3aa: CASKSSLNTGELFF
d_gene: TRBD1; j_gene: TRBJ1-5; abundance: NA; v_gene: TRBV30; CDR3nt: TGTGCCTTCCCCCGGGACAGGGAGAGAGGTTCCAATCAGCCCCAGCATTTT; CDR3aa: CAFPRDRERGSNQPQHF
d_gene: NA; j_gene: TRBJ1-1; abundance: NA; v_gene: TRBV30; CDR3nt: TGTGCCTGGAGTCCAGGGTTAAACACTGAAGCTTTCTTT; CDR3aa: CAWSPGLNTEAFF
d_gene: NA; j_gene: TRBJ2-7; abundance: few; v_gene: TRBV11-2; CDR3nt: TGTGCCAGCAGCTTGGATCACATGGCCTCCTACGAGCAGTACTTC; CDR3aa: CASSLDHMASYEQYF
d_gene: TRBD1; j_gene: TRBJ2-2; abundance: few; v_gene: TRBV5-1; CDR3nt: TGCGCCAGCAGCGCCCATGTGGGGACAGGGAGCACCGGGGAGCTGTTTTTT; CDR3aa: CASSAHVGTGSTGELFF